Below, one T cell receptor beta chain is given with its context. Its matching antigen is unknown. The entry originates in a study of breast tumors, draining lymph nodes, adjacent tissues. General observations from the study: Tumor TCR diversity was below lymph nodes but above nontumor tissue. Most tumor T cells seemingly derive from lymph node, then expand in tumor. Tumor T cell lymph node origin was a supported hypothesis, not proven.

Each CDR3 protein is one row after TCRdb ran MiXCR on the multiplex PCR reads. The top ten hold 30% to 40% of the sample, which has 9,500 to 12,000 distinct CDR3 sequences, 53% seen once. Per the germline V gene, CDR1 is SGHKS and CDR2 is YYEKEE (reference sequence). CDR3 length equals 14 residues. V was shortened by 0 bases and J by 7 bases, with 8 bases between the two germline ends. The chain combines TRBV5-5 with TRBJ1-6; the D gene is possibly TRBD1 (6 bases). This TCR was sampled from a female donor with breast cancer. Some clones in this sample may be carry-over from other donors' samples. The specimen was breast tumor tissue. The CDR3 loop is CASSLGQVNSPLHF. The CDR3 DNA is TGTGCCAGCAGCTTGGGACAGGTCAATTCACCCCTCCACTTT.